This passage covers 24 T cell receptor beta chains from one sample sequenced in a study of blood T cell repertoires in COVID-19. The assay was immunoSEQ multiplex PCR, and TCRdb's table has in-frame clones only and misses some. The table has 45,000 or so clones, less than 85% seen once. The specimen was peripheral blood. These receptors were taken from a woman between 65 and 79 years old with acute or convalescent COVID-19.

The rearrangement joins TRBV2 to TRBJ2-3; tentative D call: TRBD2 (6 bases). The CDR3 covers 15 residues. Germline values: CDR1 SNHLY, CDR2 FYNNEI. V was clipped by 3 bases and J by 6 bases, with 16 bases between them. The CDR3 region has the DNA TGTGCCAGCAGTGACGAAGGACTAATAATGGATACGCAGTATTTT. Translating it yields CASSDEGLIMDTQYF.

The chain joins TRBV28 to TRBJ1-5; TRBD1 aligns across 7 bases. V dropped 8 bases and J dropped 1; count of bases not matched to a gene: 5. The CDR3 is made up of 14 amino acids. In germline, CDR1 is MDHEN, CDR2 SYDVKM. CDR3 sequence reads: CASDRDRSNQPQHF. CDR3 DNA sequence: TGTGCCAGCGACAGGGACCGCAGCAATCAGCCCCAGCATTTT.

The V gene is TRBV7-6, the J gene TRBJ2-1; 7 bases are a match to TRBD1. After removal of 5 bases from V and 3 bases from J, the junction contained 13 bases not matched to a gene. The CDR3 totals 17 residues. From germline, CDR1 is SGHVS and CDR2 FNYEAQ. CDR3 in amino acids: CASSVWTGSGYYNEQFF. The CDR3 DNA sequence: TGTGCCAGCAGCGTATGGACAGGTTCGGGATACTACAATGAGCAGTTCTTC.

This chain links TRBV4-1 with TRBJ2-3; D gene uncertain. V lost 7 bases and J 2 bases, leaving 10 bases between the germline ends. The CDR3 spans 13 residues. Germline V gene data show CDR1 as MGHRA and CDR2 as YSYEKL. In nucleotides, the CDR3 is TGCGCCAGCAATGCAGATGACACAGATACGCAGTATTTT. It is translated as CASNADDTDTQYF.

This clone was observed once. The rearrangement uses TRBV29-1 and TRBJ2-3, with 7 bases matching TRBD2. This CDR3 is built from 14 residues. V lost 3 bases, J lost 2 bases, and 5 bases stayed unmatched. Germline CDR1 and CDR2: SQVTM and ANQGSEA. The CDR3 nucleotides are TGCAGCGTTGATAGAGCGGGAAACACAGATACGCAGTATTTT. This sequence encodes CSVDRAGNTDTQYF.

The V and J genes are TRBV19 and TRBJ1-6; D remains ambiguous. V was cut by 6 bases and J by 1 base, with 13 bases left in between. The CDR3 extends over 16 amino acids. CDR1 LNHDA and CDR2 SQIVND come from the germline V gene (reference sequence). CDR3 region: CASRSFGRSYNSPLHF. In DNA form, the CDR3 reads TGTGCCAGTAGATCCTTTGGCAGGTCCTATAATTCACCCCTCCACTTT.

This chain joins TRBV19 and TRBJ2-3; weak D call: TRBD1 (5 bases). V lost 6 bases and J 0 bases, leaving 7 bases between the germline ends. This CDR3 contains 13 residues. Germline CDR1 LNHDA, CDR2 SQIVND (reference sequence). The CDR3, as DNA: TGTGCCAGTAGACAGGTCAGCACAGATACGCAGTATTTT. Translated, it gives CASRQVSTDTQYF.

DNA of the CDR3: TGTGCCAGCAGTTACGGGGCTAGCGGGAGGGCCTCGCAGTATTTT. Residues: CASSYGASGRASQYF. J is TRBJ2-3 and V is TRBV6-5; 12 positions agree with TRBD2. The length of the CDR3 is 15 residues. Germline lookup yields CDR1 MNHEY and CDR2 SVGAGI. V lost 2 bases, J lost 10 bases, and 7 bases stayed unmatched.

V usage is TRBV15 and J usage is TRBJ2-7; TRBD2 agrees at 10 bases. J lost 0 bases, V lost 2 bases, and 4 bases had no gene match. The V gene's germline CDR1 is LNHNV and CDR2 YYDKDF (reference sequence). The CDR3 contains 16 residues. The CDR3 reads CATSRHSGRSSYEQYF. The CDR3 region has the DNA TGTGCCACCAGCAGACATAGCGGGAGGAGCTCCTACGAGCAGTACTTC.

V gene TRBV7-9 combines with J gene TRBJ2-3, with 12 bases that match TRBD1. J lost 7 bases, V lost 1 base, and 9 bases had no gene match. The CDR3 extends over 17 amino acids. Per the germline V gene, CDR1 is SEHNR and CDR2 is FQNEAQ (reference sequence). As DNA, the CDR3 is TGTGCCAGCAGCTTAGGGGGACAGGGGGCGCTTGGAAATACGCAGTATTTT. This encodes CASSLGGQGALGNTQYF. Complete variable domain (other parts from reference TRBV7-9 and TRBJ2-3): DTGVSQNPRHKITKRGQNVTFRCDPISEHNRLYWYRQTLGQGPEFLTYFQNEAQLEKSRLLSDRFSAERPKGSFSTLEIQRTEQGDSAMYLCASSLGGQGALGNTQYFGPGTRLTVL.

The chain is built from TRBV27 and TRBJ2-5; 12 bases agree with TRBD2. J gave up 7 bases and V 4 bases, and 10 bases lay outside the gene matches. CDR1 is MNHEY, CDR2 SMNVEV, per germline (reference sequence). There are 16 residues in the CDR3. CDR3 in amino acids: CASSSPASGRVVTQYF. CDR3 DNA sequence: TGTGCCAGCAGTTCCCCCGCTAGCGGGAGGGTAGTGACCCAGTACTTC.

This rearrangement joins TRBV4-1 to TRBJ1-6; D gene unclear. V lost 0 bases and J lost 9, with 12 bases in between. This CDR3 spans 15 amino acids. CDR1 MGHRA and CDR2 YSYEKL come from the germline V gene. CDR3 sequence reads: CASSQERRLASPLHF. The CDR3 DNA reads as TGCGCCAGCAGCCAAGAGAGGAGGTTAGCTTCACCCCTCCACTTT.

V gene TRBV28 combines with J gene TRBJ2-3, with D possibly being TRBD1 (5 bases). Trimming shortened V by 3 bases and J by 2 bases, and 12 bases separated the two germline ends. CDR1 and CDR2 (germline): MDHEN, SYDVKM. The CDR3 has 15 amino acids. In DNA form, the CDR3 reads TGTGCCAGCAGTTTTGGTAAGGGGTCCACAGATACGCAGTATTTT. Its translation is CASSFGKGSTDTQYF.

The chain combines TRBV19 with TRBJ2-5; 8 bases align to TRBD1. J was trimmed by 4 bases and V by 4 bases; bases with no gene match: 5. The CDR3 runs 14 residues. Germline loops: CDR1 LNHDA, CDR2 SQIVND (reference sequence). The CDR3 loop is CASSTGQGIETQYF. The DNA for the CDR3 is TGTGCCAGTAGTACCGGACAGGGTATAGAGACCCAGTACTTC.

This chain uses TRBV14 with TRBJ2-1; D might be TRBD2 (5 bases). The CDR3 spans 15 residues. CDR1 is SGHDN and CDR2 is FVKESK in the germline V gene. The V and J ends lost 1 base and 9 bases respectively, with 16 bases between them. CDR3 in DNA: TGTGCCAGCAGCCAAGTGGACGGGGTCCTGAGTGAGCAGTTCTTC. Protein sequence: CASSQVDGVLSEQFF.

This clone has a single count. J is TRBJ2-1 and V is TRBV30; 8 bases fit TRBD1. After removal of 2 bases from V and 12 bases from J, the junction contained 15 bases not matched to a gene. The CDR3 has 15 amino acids. Germline V lookup: CDR1 GTSNPN, CDR2 SVGIG (reference sequence). The CDR3 reads CAWSSWTGFNMGQFF. DNA for the CDR3: TGTGCCTGGAGTAGCTGGACAGGGTTTAATATGGGGCAGTTCTTC.

Comment on this clone: Other nucleotide sequences in the sample specify the same CDR3. The rearrangement joins TRBV28 to TRBJ1-5; 8 bases are a match to TRBD1. This CDR3 has 13 amino acids. Germline CDR1 reads MDHEN; CDR2 reads SYDVKM. Losses at the gene ends were 3 bases for V and 6 bases for J; bases not matched to a gene: 1. CDR3 region: CASSFRGPQPQHF. The CDR3 nucleotides read TGTGCCAGCAGTTTCAGGGGGCCTCAGCCCCAGCATTTT.

The CDR3 sequence: CASSGEQGVYNEQFF. DNA of the CDR3: TGCGCCAGCTCCGGGGAACAGGGAGTCTACAATGAGCAGTTCTTC. The gene calls are TRBV5-1 and TRBJ2-1, with D tentatively TRBD1 (6 bases). Germline loops: CDR1 SGHRS, CDR2 YFSETQ. V was trimmed by 7 bases and J by 3 bases, leaving 17 bases between them. CDR3 length equals 15 residues. The full variable domain, completed using reference TRBV5-1 and TRBJ2-1, is KAGVTQTPRYLIKTRGQQVTLSCSPISGHRSVSWYQQTPGQGLQFLFEYFSETQRNKGNFPGRFSGRQFSNSRSEMNVSTLELGDSALYLCASSGEQGVYNEQFFGPGTRLTVL.

The chain combines TRBV15 with TRBJ2-3, with 12 bases matching TRBD2. Germline assignment: CDR1 LNHNV and CDR2 YYDKDF (reference sequence). After removal of 3 bases from V and 0 bases from J, the junction contained 1 base not matched to a gene. The CDR3 contains 16 residues. Here the CDR3 DNA reads TGTGCCACCAGCAGGGGGACTAGCGGGAGCACAGATACGCAGTATTTT. Protein product: CATSRGTSGSTDTQYF.

The rearrangement links TRBV7-9 to TRBJ2-3; 10 positions match TRBD2. The CDR3 contains 16 residues. Germline V CDR1 and CDR2: SEHNR, FQNEAQ (reference sequence). With V trimmed by 0 bases and J by 2 bases, 2 bases remained unmatched. For the CDR3, the DNA is TGTGCCAGCAGCTTAGCACTAGCGGGGAACACAGATACGCAGTATTTT. Translation: CASSLALAGNTDTQYF.

The chain recombines TRBV3-1 (or the pseudogene TRBV3-2) with TRBJ2-1, with TRBD2 identical over 7 bases. Per the germline V gene, CDR1 is LGHDT and CDR2 is YNNKEL (reference sequence). After removal of 3 bases from V and 7 bases from J, the junction contained 3 bases not matched to a gene. The CDR3 length is 13 residues. The CDR3 DNA is TGTGCCAGCAGCCAGGCGGGAGTGAATGAGCAGTTCTTC. It encodes CASSQAGVNEQFF.

This rearrangement joins TRBV6-5 to TRBJ2-1; weak D call: TRBD2 (5 bases). V dropped 5 bases and J dropped 6 bases, with 14 bases sitting between them. This CDR3 spans 14 amino acids. Germline loops: CDR1 MNHEY, CDR2 SVGAGI. The CDR3 reads CASSLRESGNEQFF. CDR3 DNA sequence: TGTGCCAGCAGTCTCCGGGAATCGGGCAATGAGCAGTTCTTC.

CDR3 amino acids: CASTMGRTEAFF. The CDR3, as DNA: TGTGCCAGCACCATGGGCAGGACTGAAGCTTTCTTT. V is TRBV28 and J is TRBJ1-1; D is unresolved. This CDR3 has 12 residues. V lost 7 bases, J lost 5 bases, and 11 bases lay in between. Germline assignment: CDR1 MDHEN and CDR2 SYDVKM.

The chain carries TRBV3-1 (or the pseudogene TRBV3-2) and TRBJ1-1; TRBD1 is a possible D gene (5 bases). V dropped 1 base and J dropped 2 bases, with 8 bases sitting between them. The CDR3 is 14 residues long. Germline lookup yields CDR1 LGHDT and CDR2 YNNKEL (reference sequence). The CDR3 here is CASSQVGVNTEAFF. Written as DNA, the CDR3 is TGTGCCAGCAGCCAAGTAGGGGTAAACACTGAAGCTTTCTTT.